Shown below are 15 T cell receptor beta chains from a single sample sequenced in a study of CXCR3-negative and CXCR3-positive naive CD8 T cells. Study-wide points: More hydrophobic TRB CDR3s occurred in CXCR3-positive than in CXCR3-negative naive cells.

The libraries of TRB cDNA were prepared using 5' RACE with UMI labels. After re-calling the 5' RACE reads, TCRdb lists one entry per CDR3 protein, DNA absent. With under 150,000 distinct CDR3 sequences in the sample, the ten largest clones hold under 0.35%. Their antigens are not known. Sequencing was carried out using naive CXCR3+ CD8+ T cells from blood. Subset meaning: CD45RO-CCR7+CD27+CD95- naive CD8+ T cells expressing CXCR3 (TNR3+). These receptors were obtained from a human donor in good health. Some clones in this sample may be carry-over from other donors' samples.

The rearrangement uses TRBV5-1 and TRBJ2-7. The CDR3 sequence is 14 residues long. The germline CDR1 and CDR2 sequences are SGHRS and YFSETQ. The CDR3 region is CASSHGQDSYEQYF.

The CDR3 sequence: CASSSTGANTGELFF. This chain joins TRBV12-3 or TRBV12-4 and TRBJ2-2; no DNA is available, so the TRBD1 call from TCRdb remains unchecked. The CDR3 is 15 amino acids.

V gene TRBV29-1 combines with J gene TRBJ2-1; the D call of TRBD2 rests on TCRdb alone, since no DNA is present to check it. The CDR3 is 15 residues long. Germline-derived CDR1 and CDR2 are SQVTM and ANQGSEA. The CDR3 protein is CSVDVSGGRPNEQFF.

The chain uses TRBV28 and TRBJ2-2; the D gene TCRdb calls, TRBD1, cannot be checked with no DNA. The CDR3 runs 14 residues. Per germline, CDR1 MDHEN and CDR2 SYDVKM. CDR3 protein: CASSDELGPGELFF.

The chain carries TRBV7-9 and TRBJ2-1; absent DNA, TCRdb's TRBD1 call cannot be checked. Germline V CDR1 and CDR2: SEHNR, FQNEAQ (reference sequence). The CDR3 contains 16 residues. The CDR3 loop is CASSLEQGPLYNEQFF.

V and J are TRBV6-2 or TRBV6-3 and TRBJ2-7; there is no DNA to check the TCRdb D call of TRBD2. Germline CDR1 is MNHEY and CDR2 is SVGEGT. This CDR3 is built from 19 residues. This CDR3 reads CASSYSSPRLATYSYEQYF.

This rearrangement joins TRBV29-1 to TRBJ2-7; no DNA is available, so the TRBD1 call from TCRdb remains unchecked. Germline values: CDR1 SQVTM, CDR2 ANQGSEA. There are 15 residues in the CDR3. The CDR3 protein is CSVEDQQGDPYEQYF.

The CDR3: CASSLNAGGPNTGELFF. The V gene is TRBV5-1, the J gene TRBJ2-2; without DNA, the TCRdb call of TRBD2 cannot be checked. The CDR3 has 17 amino acids. Germline CDR1 SGHRS, CDR2 YFSETQ.

The chain couples TRBV4-3 to TRBJ1-1. This CDR3 spans 14 amino acids. CDR1 is LGHNA, CDR2 YSLEER, per germline. The chain's CDR3 is CASSQVSENTEAFF.

V gene TRBV29-1 combines with J gene TRBJ2-7; TCRdb picks TRBD1, but there is no DNA to check that call. CDR3 length: 14 amino acids. Germline CDR1 and CDR2: SQVTM and ANQGSEA. CDR3 loop: CSVLQGHDWDEQYF.

This sequence joins TRBV10-1 and TRBJ2-1. This CDR3 region has 13 residues. Germline CDR1 is WNHNN and CDR2 is SYGVQD (reference sequence). Here the CDR3 reads CASSDPGYNEQFF.

The CDR3 region is CSVVGMGFREETQYF. The V gene is TRBV29-1, the J gene TRBJ2-5; lacking DNA, the TRBD1 call made by TCRdb goes unchecked. Germline V CDR1 and CDR2: SQVTM, ANQGSEA. CDR3 length: 15 residues.

The rearrangement joins TRBV5-1 to TRBJ2-1; the D call from TCRdb, TRBD1, cannot be confirmed without DNA. The CDR3 length is 17 residues. Germline CDR1 and CDR2: SGHRS and YFSETQ. The CDR3 loop reads CASSTATDSETHNEQFF. Supplemented by reference TRBV5-1 and TRBJ2-1, the full variable domain reads KAGVTQTPRYLIKTRGQQVTLSCSPISGHRSVSWYQQTPGQGLQFLFEYFSETQRNKGNFPGRFSGRQFSNSRSEMNVSTLELGDSALYLCASSTATDSETHNEQFFGPGTRLTVL.

The chain recombines TRBV7-9 with TRBJ2-7; TCRdb selects TRBD1, and the lack of DNA leaves this call unchecked. The germline CDR1 and CDR2 sequences are SEHNR and FQNEAQ (reference sequence). The CDR3 is 16 amino acids. The CDR3: CASSRSRTGGPYEQYF.

This rearrangement joins TRBV5-1 to TRBJ2-5. Germline values: CDR1 SGHRS, CDR2 YFSETQ. The CDR3 totals 13 residues. The CDR3 sequence is CASSLDGVETQYF.